This T cell receptor beta chain was recovered during a study of OX40 agonist ivuxolimab in advanced cancers. Background for the entire study: Ivuxolimab, which targeted the costimulatory receptor OX40 (CD134), was an agonistic, fully human IgG2 monoclonal antibody. Intravenous ivuxolimab was administered to patients every 2 weeks at six dose levels: 0.01, 0.1, 0.3, 1.5, 3 and 10 mg/kg. Of the approximately 50 dose-escalation patients, hepatocellular carcinoma was present in some 19, melanoma in around 15, renal cell carcinoma in 9 and head and neck cancer in 9. The dose-escalation cohort was approximately 83% male with a mean age of approximately 60 years, ranging from about 23 to 85. Patients were allowed to have had prior anti-PD-1, anti-PD-L1 or anti-CTLA-4 therapy, and 40% of the dose-escalation patients had previously received checkpoint inhibitors. Partial responses occurred in three dose-escalation patients, of whom one had hepatocellular carcinoma and two had cutaneous melanoma. The point of sequencing TCRbeta in the periphery was to test whether ivuxolimab changed TCR sequence diversity and drove clonal T-cell expansion. The monotherapy dose-escalation portion (N of about 50 patients) of the phase I ivuxolimab trial is reported in the paper. Study-level results and caveats: Low levels of normalized T-cell clonal expansion were also seen in some nonresponding patients. At doses of 0.1 to 3.0 mg/kg, clonal expansion of both CD4+ and CD8+ T cells in blood was seen between baseline and week 6. On average, CD8+ T cells showed more expanded clones than CD4+ T cells after ivuxolimab. Which antigens the clonally expanded peripheral T cells were specific for was not determined. In partial responders in the 0.1-3.0 mg/kg groups, normalized peripheral clonal expansion was found to be among the lowest, especially among CD8+ T cells.

Genomic DNA was isolated from the sorted cells so that the TCRbeta CDR3 region could be sequenced. The immunoSEQ Assay was used to sequence the TCRbeta CDR3 regions. TCRdb's version of the immuneACCESS table is confined to in-frame rearrangements and falls short of the full clone set. An unresolved V gene accounts for under half of the shortfall where checked; the remainder is of unknown origin. This sample has 50,000 to 75,000 clones in its table, and just over 85% of those were observed once. The leading ten clones occupy about 1% of the sample. The trial excluded patients who had a history of autoimmune disease or were on systemic immunosuppression. Peripheral blood for TCR sequencing was collected from all dose cohorts at baseline, on cycle 4 day 1, and on cycle 7 day 1. Samples were obtained from an open-label, multicenter, first-in-human phase I dose-escalation trial of ivuxolimab. Adults with locally advanced or metastatic head and neck squamous cell, hepatocellular, melanoma or renal cell carcinoma were enrolled in the trial. Before TCR sequencing, CD4+ T cells and CD8+ T cells were sorted from peripheral blood as separate populations.

A note on this clone: The antigen this receptor binds is unknown. No qualities accompany the bases; no much larger clone lies one base away.

The cysteine opens and the phenylalanine closes a CDR3 of 16 amino acids. Only the CDR3 part of the read is kept: 48 bases, read in frame from the first base. V loses 5 bases, J loses 1 base, and the germline ends lie 15 bases apart. The CDR1 and CDR2 encoded by the germline V gene are SNHLY and FYNNEI. The TCR sequence derives from an adult with an advanced solid tumor such as melanoma, head and neck, liver or kidney cancer. The sequence links TRBV2 to TRBJ2-1; TRBD1 is a weak D gene call, 6 bases matching. The source material was CD4+ or CD8+ T cells sorted from blood, sampled in a trial of the OX40 agonist ivuxolimab. CDR3 loop: CASSFTTGSSYNEQFF. The sequenced DNA is TGTGCCAGCAGTTTTACCACAGGGTCTTCCTACAATGAGCAGTTCTTC.